This entry features one TCR beta chain sequence. Its specificity is unknown. Looked up from germline, CDR1 is MNHEY and CDR2 is SVGAGI. Trimming removed 2 bases from V and 4 bases from J; junction bases left unmatched: 7. The CDR3 has 16 amino acids. The sample belongs to a study of naive and memory T cell subsets. Both TRBC1 and TRBC2 were covered by a beta constant-region primer of two equimolar oligonucleotides. Nested alpha and beta constant-region primers with the SP2 primer drove four PCR rounds on ligated cDNA. TCRdb re-analysed the UMI-ligation and nested PCR reads in MiXCR, keeping a single row per CDR3 protein. The sample includes under 150,000 distinct CDR3 sequences, under 25% of them seen just once. Regarding the study as a whole: Naive repertoires, especially CD8, held a few larger clonotypes, possibly memory cells re-expressing CD45RA.

The chain joins TRBV6-5 to TRBJ2-7, with 11 positions matching TRBD2. The source is a human donor in good health. The source material was naive CD8+ T cells from blood. This CDR3 reads CASSYLSGRASYEQYF. CDR3 nucleotide sequence: TGTGCCAGCAGTTACCTTAGCGGGAGGGCATCGTACGAGCAGTACTTC.